This TCR beta chain derives from a study of human T cells and chemical hapten exposure. Study at large: 2% DPC was applied to approximately 2 cm by approximately 2 cm of upper inner arm skin for sensitization. DPC (0.01%) was patch tested on the upper back and read at 6 days. Regarding the study as a whole: TCRs at high frequency, those above 1 in 1000, did not change with DPC sensitization.

This clonotype was picked up many times. Its specificity is not known. Time point here: patch test 2, 6 weeks after DPC sensitization. Treatment given: therapeutic diphenylcyclopropenone sensitization with weekly scalp DPC. TCRdb processed the RACE reads anew with MiXCR; each CDR3 protein has one entry. The sample has a few hundred thousand distinct CDR3 sequences, just under 6.5% seen once; the top ten hold roughly 5.4%. The CDR3 has 15 residues. V lost 6 bases, J lost 7 bases, and 19 bases lay in between. The rearrangement uses TRBV12-3 or TRBV12-4 and TRBJ1-5; unclear D gene. This TCR was sampled from a woman younger than 35 with alopecia areata. Some clones in this sample may be carry-over from other donors' samples. The sample consisted of whole blood, taken in connection with sensitization to the hapten diphenylcyclopropenone (DPC). In nucleotides, the CDR3 is TGTGCCAGCAGATCCGCGGACCATCTCGGGCAGCCCCAGCATTTT. It translates to CASRSADHLGQPQHF.